The 13 T cell receptor beta chains below were found in one sample sequenced in a study of Tregs in tolerant kidney transplant recipients. Sequencing was performed with immunoSEQ multiplex PCR; in TCRdb, only in-frame clones are kept and a portion is missing. This sample has 100,000 to 130,000 clones, with around 89% found just once. This specimen consisted of CD4+ T cells from blood, obtained before the transplant. The receptors derive from a human donor who received a combined kidney and bone marrow transplant.

This clone has more than one count but fewer than ten. The rearrangement links TRBV7-2 to TRBJ1-1, with a tentative D call TRBD1 (5 bases). Germline-derived CDR1 and CDR2 are SGHTA and FQGNSA. This CDR3 has 15 residues. The V end lost 2 bases, the J end lost 1 base, and 11 bases lay between the germline ends. The CDR3 DNA follows: TGTGCCAGCAGCTTATTTGGGCAGGGGAACACTGAAGCTTTCTTT. As protein: CASSLFGQGNTEAFF.

The rearrangement links TRBV2 to TRBJ2-5; D possibly corresponds to TRBD2 (5 bases). The length of the CDR3 is 13 residues. Per germline, CDR1 SNHLY and CDR2 FYNNEI. V was cut by 7 bases and J by 5 bases, with 14 bases left in between. The CDR3 bases are TGTGCCAGCACCGGGGATTTACAGGAGACCCAGTACTTC. This codes for CASTGDLQETQYF.

This clone has only one observation. This rearrangement joins TRBV5-1 to TRBJ1-2; the D gene is possibly TRBD1 (5 bases). Germline loops: CDR1 SGHRS, CDR2 YFSETQ. CDR3 length: 16 amino acids. Trimming removed 0 bases at V and 4 bases at J, with 16 bases between. In DNA form, the CDR3 reads TGCGCCAGCAGCTTGGACATCAGGGTCGAGACCTATGGCTACACCTTC. Its translation: CASSLDIRVETYGYTF.

This clone was detected a few times. This chain joins TRBV20-1 and TRBJ1-1, with no clear D. Trimming pared 5 bases from V and 4 bases from J, leaving 8 bases between. Germline V lookup: CDR1 DFQATT, CDR2 SNEGSKA (reference sequence). The CDR3 extends over 11 amino acids. CDR3 region: CSAFPGTEAFF. CDR3 DNA: TGCAGTGCTTTCCCGGGCACTGAAGCTTTCTTT.

The V call is TRBV7-2, the J call TRBJ1-2; no firm D call. The CDR3 is 13 amino acids. Germline CDR1 SGHTA, CDR2 FQGNSA. Trimming left V 1 base short and J 8 bases short, with 11 bases between. Here the CDR3 reads CASSLGGFMGYTF. Here the CDR3 DNA reads TGTGCCAGCAGCTTAGGAGGGTTCATGGGCTACACCTTC.

The CDR3 DNA sequence: TGTGCCAGCAGCCTGGAAGGCGGAACCGGGGAGCTGTTTTTT. Translated, it gives CASSLEGGTGELFF. This chain links TRBV6-6 with TRBJ2-2; D remains unclear. The CDR3 has 14 residues. Germline V lookup: CDR1 MNHNY, CDR2 SVGAGI (reference sequence). V shed 6 bases and J shed 5 bases, with 13 bases lying between them.

The chain links TRBV4-3 to TRBJ2-5; 7 nucleotides match TRBD2. The CDR3 is 13 residues long. Looked up from germline, CDR1 is LGHNA and CDR2 is YSLEER. V gave up 1 base and J gave up 6 bases; unmatched junction bases: 2. CDR3 DNA: TGCGCCAGCAGCCAAGCGGGACTACAGACCCAGTACTTC. This encodes CASSQAGLQTQYF.

The rearrangement joins TRBV5-6 to TRBJ1-1; the D is unclear. Germline V gene sequence: CDR1 SGHDT, CDR2 YYEEEE. V was trimmed by 6 bases and J by 3 bases, leaving 12 bases between them. The CDR3 spans 13 residues. For the CDR3, the DNA is TGTGCCAGCACCAACCCCGGGTACACTGAAGCTTTCTTT. Amino acid sequence: CASTNPGYTEAFF.

This rearrangement joins TRBV7-9 to TRBJ1-1; the D is unclear. The V gene's germline CDR1 is SEHNR and CDR2 FQNEAQ (reference sequence). The V end lost 2 bases, the J end lost 4 bases, and 14 bases lay between the germline ends. The CDR3 spans 15 residues. CDR3 region: CASSLSFGVSTEAFF. CDR3 in DNA: TGTGCCAGCAGCTTAAGTTTCGGGGTTTCCACTGAAGCTTTCTTT.

The chain joins TRBV25-1 to TRBJ1-2; D is ambiguous. V lost 1 base and J lost 1, with 7 bases in between. Germline V gene lookup returns CDR1 MGHDK and CDR2 SYGVNS. The length of the CDR3 is 14 residues. The CDR3 bases are TGTGCCAGCAGTGAATTGAGAGTTAACTATGGCTACACCTTC. Translated, it gives CASSELRVNYGYTF.

The V call is TRBV29-1, the J call TRBJ1-1; 9 bases match TRBD1. The J segment lost 5 bases and the V segment lost 4 bases, leaving 5 bases of the junction unmatched. The CDR3 has 13 residues. Germline V gene data show CDR1 as SQVTM and CDR2 as ANQGSEA. The CDR3 DNA reads TGCAGCGTTGTCGACAGGGGGGGGACTGAAGCTTTCTTT. As protein: CSVVDRGGTEAFF.

V and J are TRBV5-1 and TRBJ2-5; D might be TRBD2 (6 bases). Trimming removed 5 bases at V and 5 bases at J, with 16 bases between. The CDR3 covers 14 residues. Germline values: CDR1 SGHRS, CDR2 YFSETQ. The CDR3, as DNA: TGCGCCAGCAGGGAGGCCGCGGGGAGGGAGACCCAGTACTTC. Residues: CASREAAGRETQYF.

The chain recombines TRBV4-1 with TRBJ2-7, with 8 bases identical to TRBD1. The CDR3 is made up of 15 amino acids. The germline V gene encodes CDR1 MGHRA and CDR2 YSYEKL. After removal of 4 bases from V and 1 base from J, the junction contained 6 bases not matched to a gene. CDR3 protein: CASSPGQGPSYEQYF. The DNA for the CDR3 is TGCGCCAGCAGCCCAGGACAGGGTCCTTCCTACGAGCAGTACTTC.